The 9 T cell receptor beta chains given below trace back to one sample, sequenced in a study of vaccination and CD4 T cells after COVID-19. Sequencing of the DNA from cultured CD4+ T cells was carried out with the Oncomine TCR Beta short-read assay. In TCRdb, the PCR reads were re-called with MiXCR into one record per CDR3 protein. The table shows 26,000 or so distinct CDR3 sequences, with roughly 45% occurring only once. Their antigens remain unidentified. As to treatment: roughly ten-day PBMC culture with coronavirus spike peptide pools or control peptides (ViraFEST assay). Sample: CD4+ T cells from blood, cultured in vitro. Receptors originate from a human donor who had recovered from COVID-19.

CDR3 loop: CSASQTGGSEPQHF. CDR3 nucleotide sequence: TGCAGTGCTAGCCAAACAGGGGGCTCGGAGCCCCAGCATTTT. The chain combines TRBV20-1 with TRBJ1-5; 9 bases line up with TRBD1. This CDR3 contains 14 residues. Germline V CDR1 and CDR2: DFQATT, SNEGSKA (reference sequence). The V gene end was trimmed by 3 bases and the J gene end by 8 bases; junction bases not matched to a gene: 8.

In its sample, this clonotype was seen a few times. The chain is built from TRBV2 and TRBJ2-7; D unclear. CDR3 length: 13 amino acids. With 7 bases removed from V and 4 bases from J, the gap between germline ends came to 14 bases. Germline lookup yields CDR1 SNHLY and CDR2 FYNNEI. This CDR3 is CASKSFTSYEQYF. The CDR3 nucleotides read TGTGCCAGCAAATCGTTCACGTCTTACGAGCAGTACTTC.

The genes are TRBV19 and TRBJ1-5, with D uncertain. Trimming stripped 3 bases from V and 7 bases from J, with 13 bases between. Germline-derived CDR1 and CDR2 are LNHDA and SQIVND (reference sequence). The CDR3 sequence is 14 residues long. CDR3 residues: CASSIRTQGQPQHF. CDR3 DNA: TGTGCCAGTAGTATTCGGACCCAAGGGCAGCCCCAGCATTTT.

This rearrangement joins TRBV20-1 to TRBJ1-1; a weak D match, TRBD1 (5 bases). The CDR3 runs 15 residues. Trimming stripped 3 bases from V and 0 bases from J, with 14 bases between. Per germline, CDR1 DFQATT and CDR2 SNEGSKA (reference sequence). The CDR3 nucleotides are TGCAGTGCTAGTACTAGGGGTTTACTGAACACTGAAGCTTTCTTT. Translating it yields CSASTRGLLNTEAFF.

The rearrangement uses TRBV28 and TRBJ2-5, with TRBD1 identical over 8 bases. The CDR3 contains 15 residues. CDR1 is MDHEN, CDR2 SYDVKM, per germline. Germline trimming cut 1 base from V and 4 bases from J; bases unmatched to any gene: 5. The CDR3 is CASSLLGQAGETQYF. CDR3 DNA: TGTGCCAGCAGTTTATTGGGACAGGCGGGAGAGACCCAGTACTTC.

This clonotype was observed a handful of times. J is TRBJ1-2 and V is TRBV7-3; D may be TRBD1 (6 bases). V dropped 0 bases and J dropped 8 bases, with 10 bases sitting between them. The CDR3 runs 13 residues. Germline V gene sequence: CDR1 SGHTA, CDR2 FQGTGA. CDR3 nucleotides: TGTGCCAGCAGCTTAACCAACAGGGAAGGCTACACCTTC. Its translation is CASSLTNREGYTF.

The genes are TRBV27 and TRBJ2-2, with TRBD1 identical over 8 bases. Trimming at V came to 4 bases and at J to 9 bases, leaving 7 bases not matched to a gene. Germline V CDR1 and CDR2: MNHEY, SMNVEV (reference sequence). This CDR3 comprises 14 residues. CDR3 nucleotide sequence: TGTGCCAGCAGTTGGCGGGCAGGGGGCTGGGAGCTGTTTTTT. Protein product: CASSWRAGGWELFF.

This clonotype was seen a handful of times. The J gene is TRBJ2-2, the V gene TRBV19; D ambiguous. The CDR3 spans 12 residues. CDR1 is LNHDA and CDR2 is SQIVND in the germline V gene (reference sequence). V was shortened by 7 bases and J by 3 bases, with 6 bases between the two germline ends. The CDR3, as DNA: TGTGCCAGTATGGCCTACACCGGGGAGCTGTTTTTT. Translated, it gives CASMAYTGELFF.

This clonotype was observed a few times. This rearrangement joins TRBV20-1 to TRBJ2-5, with D tentatively TRBD1 or TRBD2 (5 bases each). Germline assignment: CDR1 DFQATT and CDR2 SNEGSKA (reference sequence). Trimming left V 3 bases short and J 1 base short, with 15 bases between. The CDR3 sequence is 15 residues long. The CDR3 bases are TGCAGTGCTAGCCTGGGACGGACGATCCAAGAGACCCAGTACTTC. Protein product: CSASLGRTIQETQYF.